A single sample is the source of the 9 T cell receptor beta chains below, sequenced in a study of identical twins. Each CDR3 protein is one row after TCRdb ran MiXCR on the 5' RACE reads. The table has hundreds of thousands of distinct CDR3 sequences, 21% seen once. A further study also used this sample, focusing on T cells expressing NK-cell markers.

The sequenced material came from PBMCs. Source of these receptors: a woman aged 18-29 years in good health.

The DNA for the CDR3 is TGTGCCAGCAGTTTAGGGGACAATTCACCCCTCCACTTT. It encodes CASSLGDNSPLHF. V and J are TRBV12-3 or TRBV12-4 and TRBJ1-6, with a possible D match to TRBD1 (5 bases). CDR3 length equals 13 residues. The V end lost 1 base, the J end lost 7 bases, and 5 bases lay between the germline ends.

In DNA, the CDR3 is TGTGCCAGCAGTACCGGGACAGAGAGCTATAAGAATGGCTACACCTTC. Amino acids: CASSTGTESYKNGYTF. V gene TRBV12-3 or TRBV12-4 combines with J gene TRBJ1-2, with 7 bases that match TRBD1. The ends lost 5 bases at V and 6 bases at J; junction bases unmatched: 15. The CDR3 runs to 16 residues.

This clonotype was seen a few times. The CDR3 DNA sequence: TGCGCCAGCAGCTTCATGCCGGGGGGTAGCTACGAGCAGTACTTC. Translated, it gives CASSFMPGGSYEQYF. This chain connects TRBV5-1 to TRBJ2-7, with 7 positions matching TRBD2. There are 15 residues in the CDR3. J was trimmed by 3 bases and V by 2 bases; bases with no gene match: 8. Germline V gene sequence: CDR1 SGHRS, CDR2 YFSETQ.

The table lists this clonotype with a few counts. V is TRBV20-1 and J is TRBJ2-1; maybe TRBD2 (6 bases). This CDR3 is built from 13 residues. V was cut by 3 bases and J by 4 bases, with 10 bases left in between. The germline V gene has CDR1 DFQATT and CDR2 SNEGSKA (reference sequence). CDR3 amino acids: CSARGLIYNEQFF. The CDR3 nucleotides are TGCAGTGCTAGGGGACTTATTTACAATGAGCAGTTCTTC.

J is TRBJ2-3 and V is TRBV20-1; D unclear. CDR1 is DFQATT and CDR2 is SNEGSKA in the germline V gene (reference sequence). This CDR3 comprises 12 residues. The V gene lost 6 bases and the J gene lost 8 bases, with 15 bases spanning the gap. The CDR3 nucleotides read TGCAGTGCCTACCCCCATCCGGGTACGCAGTATTTT. Translated: CSAYPHPGTQYF.

The V gene is TRBV10-3, the J gene TRBJ2-4; D is undetermined. This CDR3 has 14 residues. Germline CDR1 reads ENHRY; CDR2 reads SYGVKD. Trimming removed 2 bases at V and 8 bases at J, with 13 bases between. CDR3 in amino acids: CAISETDGGDIQYF. DNA for the CDR3: TGTGCCATCAGTGAGACGGATGGTGGGGACATTCAGTACTTC.

This clonotype has a handful of counts. The chain uses TRBV24-1 and TRBJ2-7; D remains ambiguous. This CDR3 spans 15 amino acids. Between the trimmed V and J ends, which lost 5 bases and 2 bases, there was a span of 15 bases. Germline CDR1 reads KGHDR; CDR2 reads SFDVKD. As DNA, the CDR3 is TGTGCCACCAGTGCCCACGCGACTGTTCCCTACGAGCAGTACTTC. The encoded protein is CATSAHATVPYEQYF.

This clonotype came up a few times. The V call is TRBV5-1, the J call TRBJ2-1; a weak D match, TRBD1 (6 bases). Germline-derived CDR1 and CDR2 are SGHRS and YFSETQ. Deletions cut 5 bases from V and 5 bases from J, with 17 bases between. This CDR3 is built from 15 residues. The CDR3 DNA follows: TGCGCCAGCAGAGCACGCCGGGACACCGACAATGAGCAGTTCTTC. This sequence encodes CASRARRDTDNEQFF. Full variable domain (remainder filled in from reference TRBV5-1 and TRBJ2-1): KAGVTQTPRYLIKTRGQQVTLSCSPISGHRSVSWYQQTPGQGLQFLFEYFSETQRNKGNFPGRFSGRQFSNSRSEMNVSTLELGDSALYLCASRARRDTDNEQFFGPGTRLTVL.

This clonotype was counted a few times. V gene TRBV6-5 combines with J gene TRBJ1-1, with D possibly being TRBD1 (5 bases). CDR1 MNHEY and CDR2 SVGAGI come from the germline V gene. The length of the CDR3 is 11 residues. V lost 5 bases to trimming and J lost 10 bases, with 11 bases between them. The CDR3 reads CASSPGRGAFF. The CDR3 nucleotides are TGTGCCAGCAGTCCTGGGAGGGGAGCTTTCTTT.